Shown below are 6 T cell receptor beta chains from a single sample sequenced in a study of blood T cell repertoires in COVID-19. The protocol was immunoSEQ multiplex PCR, while the TCRdb copy is restricted to in-frame clones and leaves out a portion. The data contain about 240,000 clones, about four fifths of them singletons. Sequencing was performed on peripheral blood. All receptors come from a man under 40 who had recovered from COVID-19.

V usage is TRBV18 and J usage is TRBJ1-6; 7 bases are shared with TRBD1. CDR3 length: 15 residues. V gave up 5 bases and J gave up 7 bases; unmatched junction bases: 8. Germline CDR1 reads KGHSH; CDR2 reads LQKENI. CDR3 in DNA: TGTGCCAGCTCAAGACCCACAGGGGTAAATTCACCCCTCCACTTT. It translates to CASSRPTGVNSPLHF.

The rearrangement joins TRBV6-1 to TRBJ2-1; 11 bases line up with TRBD1. V was pared by 4 bases and J by 2 bases, with 7 bases of the junction left unmatched. Per germline, CDR1 MNHNS and CDR2 SASEGT. This CDR3 comprises 17 residues. CDR3 in DNA: TGTGCCAGCAGTGGGACAGGGGGCGGGCAGGCCTACAATGAGCAGTTCTTC. This codes for CASSGTGGGQAYNEQFF.

The chain links TRBV3-1 (or the pseudogene TRBV3-2) to TRBJ2-5; possibly TRBD1 for D (7 bases). CDR1 is LGHDT, CDR2 YNNKEL, per germline (reference sequence). Trimming took 4 bases from V and 7 from J, leaving 16 bases between them. The CDR3 covers 14 residues. As DNA, the CDR3 is TGTGCCAGCAGCCCGGGGATCCAGGGGGGGACCCAGTACTTC. Translation: CASSPGIQGGTQYF.

The chain recombines TRBV7-9 with TRBJ2-7; 9 bases line up with TRBD1. This CDR3 region has 16 residues. J gave up 4 bases and V 6 bases, and 13 bases lay outside the gene matches. Germline V lookup: CDR1 SEHNR, CDR2 FQNEAQ (reference sequence). In DNA form, the CDR3 reads TGTGCCAGCAGTTTTGAACAGGGACAGGGTCGGTACGAGCAGTACTTC. As protein: CASSFEQGQGRYEQYF.

V gene TRBV5-1 combines with J gene TRBJ2-3; 7 nucleotides match TRBD1. This CDR3 region has 15 residues. Germline trimming cut 1 base from V and 3 bases from J; bases unmatched to any gene: 5. CDR1 and CDR2 from the germline V gene are SGHRS and YFSETQ. The CDR3 loop reads CASSLRDRVTDTQYF. The CDR3, as DNA: TGCGCCAGCAGCTTGCGAGACAGGGTGACAGATACGCAGTATTTT.

The V call is TRBV7-6, the J call TRBJ1-1, with 8 bases fitting TRBD1. In germline, CDR1 is SGHVS, CDR2 FNYEAQ. V dropped 5 bases and J dropped 1; count of bases not matched to a gene: 3. This CDR3 region has 14 residues. The CDR3 sequence: CASSRDRGNTEAFF. As DNA, the CDR3 is TGTGCCAGCAGCCGCGACAGGGGGAACACTGAAGCTTTCTTT.